This T cell receptor beta chain was sequenced in a study of blood T cell repertoires in COVID-19. About the research overall: In each case, the material was cDNA or gDNA derived from T cells, B-cell-depleted T cells, or PBMCs.

Per germline, CDR1 LNHDA and CDR2 SQIVND (reference sequence). The ends lost 5 bases at V and 4 bases at J; junction bases unmatched: 8. The CDR3 loop spans 15 amino acids. Clinical history reported by participants formed the basis on which cohorts were assigned. Measured with immunoSEQ multiplex PCR; TCRdb has only the in-frame clones, and not every one. The sample lists about 280,000 clones, roughly 89% occurring once. The receptor was isolated from a woman between 18 and 30 years old with acute COVID-19. The sequencing input was PBMCs or T cells enriched from blood (not recorded which). The J gene is TRBJ2-7, the V gene TRBV19, with 10 bases aligning to TRBD2. The CDR3 loop reads CASSSLSGRLYEQYF. CDR3 bases: TGTGCCAGTAGTTCCCTTAGCGGGAGGCTATACGAGCAGTACTTC.